The 25 T cell receptor beta chains reported below all come from one sample, sequenced in a study of shared clonotypes between healthy human individuals. Libraries were prepared by immunoSEQ multiplex PCR; TCRdb keeps only in-frame clonotypes and omits some of them. Among about a million clones listed, approximately 80% were seen once. The sequencing sample was made of memory CD4+ T cells from PBMCs. The subset was: CD45RA-negative fraction. The receptors derive from a man between 18 and 35 years old in good health. Some clones in this sample may be carry-over from other donors' samples.

The chain is built from TRBV10-3 and TRBJ2-5; 7 bases match TRBD1. The CDR3 consists of 13 residues. Germline V gene data show CDR1 as ENHRY and CDR2 as SYGVKD. Germline trimming cut 10 bases from V and 5 bases from J; bases unmatched to any gene: 10. This CDR3 reads CATRLQGDETQYF. The CDR3, as DNA: TGTGCCACCCGACTCCAGGGGGACGAGACCCAGTACTTC.

In this sample, this clone turned up once. V gene TRBV6-5 combines with J gene TRBJ2-2; TRBD1 aligns across 9 bases. The CDR3 runs 13 residues. With V trimmed by 6 bases and J by 9 bases, 5 bases remained unmatched. Germline V gene data show CDR1 as MNHEY and CDR2 as SVGAGI. The CDR3 is CASRSTGGWELFF. The CDR3 bases are TGTGCCAGCAGGTCCACAGGGGGCTGGGAGCTGTTTTTT.

The CDR3 region is CASSLNYGGETEAFF. CDR3 DNA sequence: TGTGCCAGCAGTCTAAATTATGGAGGGGAGACTGAAGCTTTCTTT. The rearrangement links TRBV27 to TRBJ1-1, with TRBD1 as a possible D gene (5 bases). V was pared by 5 bases and J by 5 bases, with 18 bases between. Germline CDR1 reads MNHEY; CDR2 reads SMNVEV (reference sequence). The CDR3 consists of 15 residues.

J is TRBJ1-6 and V is TRBV5-4; D might be TRBD1 (6 bases). Germline CDR1 is SGHNT and CDR2 is YYREEE (reference sequence). V lost 0 bases and J lost 10, with 11 bases in between. The length of the CDR3 is 14 residues. Here the CDR3 reads CASSLGGGESPLHF. CDR3 bases: TGTGCCAGCAGCTTGGGTGGGGGCGAGTCACCCCTCCACTTT.

CDR3 amino acids: CASSPDSRSYNEQFF. For the CDR3, the DNA is TGTGCCAGCAGCCCCGACTCCAGGTCGTACAATGAGCAGTTCTTC. This chain connects TRBV5-6 to TRBJ2-1; no clear D gene. The length of the CDR3 is 15 residues. The germline V gene has CDR1 SGHDT and CDR2 YYEEEE. V was pared by 4 bases and J by 4 bases, with 15 bases between. Filled out from reference TRBV5-6 and TRBJ2-1, the complete variable domain reads DAGVTQSPTHLIKTRGQQVTLRCSPKSGHDTVSWYQQALGQGPQFIFQYYEEEERQRGNFPDRFSGHQFPNYSSELNVNALLLGDSALYLCASSPDSRSYNEQFFGPGTRLTVL.

The CDR3 is CASSLRGGRSEQYF. CDR3 coding DNA: TGTGCCAGCAGCTTGCGGGGGGGTAGGAGCGAGCAGTACTTC. The J gene is TRBJ2-7, the V gene TRBV7-8, with TRBD2 matching over 9 bases. The CDR3 contains 14 residues. Per the germline V gene, CDR1 is SGHVS and CDR2 is FQNEAQ. The V gene end was trimmed by 3 bases and the J gene end by 6 bases; junction bases not matched to a gene: 6.

In its sample, this clone was seen once. V is TRBV6-6 and J is TRBJ2-7; TRBD2 is a possible D gene (6 bases). The CDR3 is made up of 15 amino acids. The V gene's germline CDR1 is MNHNY and CDR2 SVGAGI (reference sequence). The germline V and J ends were trimmed by 5 bases and 3 bases, with 17 bases remaining between them. This chain's CDR3 is CASSTSMGRGYEQYF. DNA for the CDR3: TGTGCCAGCAGTACTTCCATGGGGCGGGGCTACGAGCAGTACTTC.

The V and J genes are TRBV11-1 and TRBJ2-1, with unresolved D. In germline, CDR1 is SGHAT, CDR2 FQDESV (reference sequence). V gave up 7 bases and J gave up 5 bases, with 21 bases separating them. CDR3 length: 16 amino acids. CDR3 coding DNA: TGTGCCAGCACCCTCACATCAAGTTTATCCCACAATGAGCAGTTCTTC. Its protein is CASTLTSSLSHNEQFF.

The chain carries TRBV28 and TRBJ1-2; no definite D call. This CDR3 is built from 16 residues. Trimming took 5 bases from V and 4 from J, leaving 20 bases between them. The germline V gene has CDR1 MDHEN and CDR2 SYDVKM. CDR3 sequence reads: CASSPETTFFSYGYTF. CDR3 nucleotides: TGTGCCAGCAGTCCAGAGACGACCTTTTTTAGCTATGGCTACACCTTC.

The rearrangement links TRBV29-1 to TRBJ2-4; D uncertain. Germline assignment: CDR1 SQVTM and CDR2 ANQGSEA. This CDR3 is 11 amino acids long. Trimming stripped 2 bases from V and 2 bases from J, with 1 base between. DNA of the CDR3: TGCAGCGTTGAATCCAAAAACATTCAGTACTTC. Its protein is CSVESKNIQYF.

The CDR3 nucleotides are TGCGCCAGCAGCTTGGGGCAGGGGTGGAGTGAAAAACTGTTTTTT. Its protein product is CASSLGQGWSEKLFF. J is TRBJ1-4 and V is TRBV5-1; TRBD1 is a possible D gene (6 bases). The CDR3 totals 15 residues. Germline CDR1 and CDR2: SGHRS and YFSETQ. With 0 bases removed from V and 7 bases from J, the gap between germline ends came to 13 bases.

The chain uses TRBV5-1 and TRBJ2-7; D may be TRBD1 (5 bases). The CDR3 runs 14 residues. With 1 base removed from V and 3 bases from J, the gap between germline ends came to 11 bases. CDR1 and CDR2 (germline): SGHRS, YFSETQ. DNA of the CDR3: TGCGCCAGCAGCTTGCAAGGGGTTCTCTACGAGCAGTACTTC. Encoded protein: CASSLQGVLYEQYF.

V is TRBV7-2 and J is TRBJ2-1; 15 nucleotides align to TRBD2. Germline V gene data show CDR1 as SGHTA and CDR2 as FQGNSA. CDR3 length equals 15 residues. The ends lost 6 bases at V and 5 bases at J; junction bases unmatched: 2. DNA of the CDR3: TGTGCCAGCAGTTGGACTAGCGGGAGGGACAATGAGCAGTTCTTC. It codes for CASSWTSGRDNEQFF. The complete variable domain, with remaining parts taken from reference TRBV7-2 and TRBJ2-1, reads GAGVSQSPSNKVTEKGKDVELRCDPISGHTALYWYRQSLGQGLEFLIYFQGNSAPDKSGLPSDRFSAERTGGSVSTLTIQRTQQEDSAVYLCASSWTSGRDNEQFFGPGTRLTVL.

The chain combines TRBV4-1 with TRBJ2-5; no clear D gene. V lost 0 bases and J 6 bases, leaving 8 bases between the germline ends. Germline V gene lookup returns CDR1 MGHRA and CDR2 YSYEKL. The CDR3 is 13 amino acids. The CDR3 region is CASSQDEWKTQYF. The CDR3 DNA is TGCGCCAGCAGCCAAGATGAGTGGAAGACCCAGTACTTC.

The chain has TRBV6-5 and TRBJ1-2; perhaps TRBD1 as D (6 bases). The CDR3 totals 15 residues. Trimming took off 0 bases at V and 3 bases at J, with 11 bases between the two ends. Germline V CDR1 and CDR2: MNHEY, SVGAGI. CDR3 residues: CASSYSNRADYGYTF. The CDR3 bases are TGTGCCAGCAGTTACTCGAACAGGGCAGACTATGGCTACACCTTC.

V usage is TRBV28 and J usage is TRBJ2-7, with a possible D match to TRBD1 (6 bases). The length of the CDR3 is 13 residues. Germline assignment: CDR1 MDHEN and CDR2 SYDVKM. Deletions cut 5 bases from V and 3 bases from J, with 11 bases between. The CDR3 DNA is TGTGCCAGCAGTGGACAGCTGTTCTACGAGCAGTACTTC. This gives the protein CASSGQLFYEQYF.

The rearrangement links TRBV28 to TRBJ1-2, with D uncertain. The V and J ends lost 6 bases and 10 bases respectively, with 15 bases between them. Germline lookup yields CDR1 MDHEN and CDR2 SYDVKM. The length of the CDR3 is 12 residues. The CDR3 reads CASRIRKGPYTF. DNA for the CDR3: TGTGCCAGCAGAATTCGAAAAGGGCCCTACACCTTC.

CDR3 region: CASSLSRDAGNTIYF. CDR3 in DNA: TGTGCCAGCAGCTTATCGCGGGATGCTGGAAACACCATATATTTT. V is TRBV7-9 and J is TRBJ1-3; D is undetermined. CDR1 and CDR2 from the germline V gene are SEHNR and FQNEAQ (reference sequence). The V end was cut by 2 bases, the J end by 2 bases, with 10 bases between. The CDR3 runs to 15 residues.

The chain recombines TRBV6-1 with TRBJ2-7; 8 nucleotides align to TRBD1. The germline CDR1 and CDR2 sequences are MNHNS and SASEGT. The V segment lost 4 bases and the J segment 2 bases; nucleotides outside the gene matches: 4. The CDR3 sequence is 14 residues long. The CDR3 sequence: CASSADREPYEQYF. The CDR3 DNA sequence: TGTGCCAGCAGTGCGGACAGGGAGCCCTACGAGCAGTACTTC.

This clone was found many times. The chain recombines TRBV19 with TRBJ2-1; tentatively, D is TRBD1 (5 bases). The CDR3 is 17 residues long. Looked up from germline, CDR1 is LNHDA and CDR2 is SQIVND (reference sequence). V was clipped by 5 bases and J by 5 bases, with 22 bases between them. CDR3: CASSDQASAGPNNEQFF. The CDR3 DNA follows: TGTGCCAGTAGTGATCAGGCCTCGGCAGGGCCGAACAATGAGCAGTTCTTC.

The gene calls are TRBV28 and TRBJ1-4; 8 bases align to TRBD1. Per germline, CDR1 MDHEN and CDR2 SYDVKM. The CDR3 runs to 17 residues. With 6 bases clipped from V and 8 bases from J, the junction kept 17 bases outside the gene matches. CDR3 region: CASSTSISGGAWEKLFF. CDR3 sequence (DNA): TGTGCCAGCAGCACTTCCATATCAGGGGGCGCTTGGGAAAAACTGTTTTTT. Variable domain in full (rest from reference TRBV28 and TRBJ1-4): DVKVTQSSRYLVKRTGEKVFLECVQDMDHENMFWYRQDPGLGLRLIYFSYDVKMKEKGDIPEGYSVSREKKERFSLILESASTNQTSMYLCASSTSISGGAWEKLFFGSGTQLSVL.

In its sample, this clone was seen once. The chain combines TRBV28 with TRBJ2-2; no firm D call. Trimming took off 3 bases at V and 0 bases at J, with 8 bases between the two ends. The V gene's germline CDR1 is MDHEN and CDR2 SYDVKM. The CDR3 runs to 15 residues. CDR3 nucleotides: TGTGCCAGCAGTTTCTCTCCACCGAACACCGGGGAGCTGTTTTTT. It translates to CASSFSPPNTGELFF.

This clone was found a few times. The gene calls are TRBV28 and TRBJ1-1; no reliable D call. V dropped 6 bases and J dropped 4 bases, with 24 bases sitting between them. Germline V CDR1 and CDR2: MDHEN, SYDVKM. The CDR3 runs 17 residues. CDR3 protein: CASRPSGVRRDGTEAFF. CDR3 in DNA: TGTGCCAGCAGACCGTCCGGGGTAAGGCGGGATGGCACTGAAGCTTTCTTT.

The chain links TRBV27 to TRBJ2-7; D not certain. The V end lost 3 bases, the J end lost 2 bases, and 8 bases lay between the germline ends. This CDR3 has 13 amino acids. Germline CDR1 and CDR2: MNHEY and SMNVEV (reference sequence). The CDR3 protein is CASSLTWAYEQYF. As DNA, the CDR3 is TGTGCCAGCAGTTTGACATGGGCCTACGAGCAGTACTTC.

A remark on this clone: This likely reflects a read error, since a far larger clone is one base away. V gene TRBV30 combines with J gene TRBJ2-2; TRBD1 might be the D (6 bases). The germline V gene has CDR1 GTSNPN and CDR2 SVGIG (reference sequence). The CDR3 runs to 15 residues. The CDR3 is CAWSVKPRDTGKLFF. CDR3 nucleotide sequence: TGTGCCTGGAGTGTAAAACCCCGGGACACCGGGAAGCTGTTTTTT. Full variable domain (outside the CDR3, taken from reference TRBV30 and TRBJ2-2): SQTIHQWPATLVQPVGSPLSLECTVEGTSNPNLYWYRQAAGRGLQLLFYSVGIGQISSEVPQNLSASRPQDRQFILSSKKLLLSDSGFYLCAWSVKPRDTGKLFFGEGSRLTVL.